This T cell receptor beta chain originates from a study of response to subunit inactivated influenza vaccine. Points from the study as a whole: A suggestion made by the authors is that each seasonal influenza vaccination recruits few new T cells.

TCRdb re-called the RT-PCR reads through MiXCR, storing one row per CDR3 protein. The sample contains around 200,000 distinct CDR3 sequences, approximately 14% of which appear only once. The length of the CDR3 is 12 residues. The germline gives CDR1 SGHDT, CDR2 YYEEEE. Deletions cut 0 bases from V and 5 bases from J, with 4 bases between. To note about this clonotype: Its antigen remains unknown.

The chain employs TRBV5-6 and TRBJ2-3; D is unresolved. The source is a man aged 50-59 years who received an inactivated influenza vaccine. Sample: CD8+ T cells sorted from PBMCs, taken 5 days after vaccination. The CDR3 loop is CASSLARDTQYF. The CDR3 nucleotides read TGTGCCAGCAGCTTGGCTAGAGATACGCAGTATTTT.